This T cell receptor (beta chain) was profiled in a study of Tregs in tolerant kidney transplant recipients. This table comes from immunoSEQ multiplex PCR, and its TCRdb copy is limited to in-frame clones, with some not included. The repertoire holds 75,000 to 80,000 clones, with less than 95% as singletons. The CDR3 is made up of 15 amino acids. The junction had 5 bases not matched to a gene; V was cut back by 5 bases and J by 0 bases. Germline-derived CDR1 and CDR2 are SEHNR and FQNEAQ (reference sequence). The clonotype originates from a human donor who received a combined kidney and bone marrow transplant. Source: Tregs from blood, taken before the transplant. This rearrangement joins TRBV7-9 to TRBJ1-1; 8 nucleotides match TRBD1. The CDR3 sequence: CASSPGQGLNTEAFF. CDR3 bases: TGTGCCAGCAGCCCCGGACAGGGCCTGAACACTGAAGCTTTCTTT.